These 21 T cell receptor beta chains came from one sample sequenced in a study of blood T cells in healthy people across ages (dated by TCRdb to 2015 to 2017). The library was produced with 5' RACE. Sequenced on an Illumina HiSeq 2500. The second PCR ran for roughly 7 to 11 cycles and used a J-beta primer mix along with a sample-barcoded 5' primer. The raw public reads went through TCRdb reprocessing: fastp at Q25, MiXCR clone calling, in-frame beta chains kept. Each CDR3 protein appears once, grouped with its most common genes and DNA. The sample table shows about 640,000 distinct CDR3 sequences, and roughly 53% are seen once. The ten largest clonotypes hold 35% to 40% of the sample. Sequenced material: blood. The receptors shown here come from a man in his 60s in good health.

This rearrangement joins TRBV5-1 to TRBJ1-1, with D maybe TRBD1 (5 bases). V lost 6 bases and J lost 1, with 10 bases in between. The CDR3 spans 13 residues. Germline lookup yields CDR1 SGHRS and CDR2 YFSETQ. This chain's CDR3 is CASTLDRNTEAFF. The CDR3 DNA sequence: TGCGCCAGCACCCTCGACAGGAACACTGAAGCTTTCTTT.

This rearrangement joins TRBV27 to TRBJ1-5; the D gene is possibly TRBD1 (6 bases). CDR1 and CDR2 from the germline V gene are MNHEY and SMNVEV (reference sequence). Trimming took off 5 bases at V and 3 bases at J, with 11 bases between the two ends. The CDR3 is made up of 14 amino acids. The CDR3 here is CASSLRQANQPQHF. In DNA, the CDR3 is TGTGCCAGCAGTCTTCGACAGGCCAATCAGCCCCAGCATTTT.

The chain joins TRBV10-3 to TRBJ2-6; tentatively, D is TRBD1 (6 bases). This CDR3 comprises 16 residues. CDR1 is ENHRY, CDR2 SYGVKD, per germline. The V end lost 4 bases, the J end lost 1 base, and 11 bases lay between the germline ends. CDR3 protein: CAISALRGSGANVLTF. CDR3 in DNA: TGTGCCATCAGTGCCCTGAGGGGGTCTGGGGCCAACGTCCTGACTTTC.

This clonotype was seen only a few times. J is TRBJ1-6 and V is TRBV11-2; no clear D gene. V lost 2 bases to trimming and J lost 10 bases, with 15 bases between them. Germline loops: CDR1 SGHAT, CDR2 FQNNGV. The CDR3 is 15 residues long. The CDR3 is CASSLTLPLGSPLHF. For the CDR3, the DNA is TGTGCCAGCAGCTTAACCCTTCCCCTCGGGTCACCCCTCCACTTT.

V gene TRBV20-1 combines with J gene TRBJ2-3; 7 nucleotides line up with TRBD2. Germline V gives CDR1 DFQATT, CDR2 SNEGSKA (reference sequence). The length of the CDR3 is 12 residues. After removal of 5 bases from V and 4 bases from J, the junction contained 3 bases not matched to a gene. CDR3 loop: CSAAGDPDTQYF. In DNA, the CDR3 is TGCAGTGCTGCGGGGGACCCAGATACGCAGTATTTT.

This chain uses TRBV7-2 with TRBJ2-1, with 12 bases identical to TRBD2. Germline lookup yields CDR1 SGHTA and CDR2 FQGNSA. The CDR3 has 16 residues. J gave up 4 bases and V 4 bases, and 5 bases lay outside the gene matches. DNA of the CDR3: TGTGCCAGCAGCTCAACTAGCGGGGGGCCGTACAATGAGCAGTTCTTC. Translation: CASSSTSGGPYNEQFF.

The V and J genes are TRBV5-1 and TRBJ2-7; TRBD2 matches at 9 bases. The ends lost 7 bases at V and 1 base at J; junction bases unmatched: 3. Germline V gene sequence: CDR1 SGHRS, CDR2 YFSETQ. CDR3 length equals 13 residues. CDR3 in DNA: TGCGCCAGCGGGAGCGGGGGGTCCTACGAGCAGTACTTC. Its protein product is CASGSGGSYEQYF.

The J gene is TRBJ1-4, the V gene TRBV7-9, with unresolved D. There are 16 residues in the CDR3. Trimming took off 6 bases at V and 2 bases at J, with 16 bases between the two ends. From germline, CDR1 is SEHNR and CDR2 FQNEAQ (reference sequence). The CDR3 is CASRPRGGSTNEKLFF. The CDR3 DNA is TGTGCCAGCAGGCCTCGAGGAGGGTCCACTAATGAAAAACTGTTTTTT.

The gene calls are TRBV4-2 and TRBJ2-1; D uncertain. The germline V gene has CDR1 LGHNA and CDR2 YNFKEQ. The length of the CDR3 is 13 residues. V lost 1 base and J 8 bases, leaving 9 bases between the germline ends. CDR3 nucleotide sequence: TGTGCCAGCAGCCAAGGAATCAGCGATGAGCAGTTCTTC. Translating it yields CASSQGISDEQFF.

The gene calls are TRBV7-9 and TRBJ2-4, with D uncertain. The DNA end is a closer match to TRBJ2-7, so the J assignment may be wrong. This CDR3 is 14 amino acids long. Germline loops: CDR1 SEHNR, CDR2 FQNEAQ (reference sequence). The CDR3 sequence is CASSLGGLGYEQYF. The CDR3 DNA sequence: TGTGCCAGCAGCTTAGGGGGTTTGGGCTACGAGCAGTACTTC.

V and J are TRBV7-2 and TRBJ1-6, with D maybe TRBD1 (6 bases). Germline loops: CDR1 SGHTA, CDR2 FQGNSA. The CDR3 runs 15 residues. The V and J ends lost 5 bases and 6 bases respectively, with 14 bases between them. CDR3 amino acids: CASSKGVLLNSPLHF. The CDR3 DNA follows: TGTGCCAGCAGCAAGGGGGTCCTTCTTAATTCACCCCTCCACTTT.

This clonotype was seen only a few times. CDR3 sequence reads: CASSQDGIFYEQYF. Here the CDR3 DNA reads TGCGCCAGCAGCCAAGACGGAATCTTCTACGAGCAGTACTTC. The genes are TRBV4-1 and TRBJ2-7; the D is unclear. Germline V gene lookup returns CDR1 MGHRA and CDR2 YSYEKL. The V and J ends lost 0 bases and 3 bases respectively, with 9 bases between them. The CDR3 totals 14 residues.

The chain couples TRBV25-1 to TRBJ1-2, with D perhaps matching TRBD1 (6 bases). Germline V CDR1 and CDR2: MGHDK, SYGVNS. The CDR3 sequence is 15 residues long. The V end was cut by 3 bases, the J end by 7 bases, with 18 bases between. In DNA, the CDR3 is TGTGCCAGCAGTGACCGCACGTTCAGGGGCTGTGGCTACACCTTC. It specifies CASSDRTFRGCGYTF.

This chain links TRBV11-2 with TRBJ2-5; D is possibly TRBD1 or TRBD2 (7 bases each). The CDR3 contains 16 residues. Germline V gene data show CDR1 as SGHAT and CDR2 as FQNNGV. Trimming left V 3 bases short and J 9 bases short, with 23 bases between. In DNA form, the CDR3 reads TGTGCCAGCAGCTTCCTGACAGGGAGGGGGTCAGGGGCCCAGTACTTC. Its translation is CASSFLTGRGSGAQYF.

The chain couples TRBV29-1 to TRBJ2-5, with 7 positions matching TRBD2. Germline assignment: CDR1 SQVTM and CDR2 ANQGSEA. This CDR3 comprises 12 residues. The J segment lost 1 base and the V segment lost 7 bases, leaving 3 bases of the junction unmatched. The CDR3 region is CSAGGSQETQYF. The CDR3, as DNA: TGCAGCGCCGGGGGGAGCCAAGAGACCCAGTACTTC.

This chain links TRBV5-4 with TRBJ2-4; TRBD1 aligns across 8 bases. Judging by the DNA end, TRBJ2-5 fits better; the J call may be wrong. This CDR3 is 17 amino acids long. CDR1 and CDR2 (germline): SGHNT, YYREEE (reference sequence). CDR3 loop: CASSSWDRRGRRETQYF. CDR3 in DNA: TGTGCCAGCAGCTCCTGGGACCGCAGGGGGCGCAGGGAGACCCAGTACTTC.

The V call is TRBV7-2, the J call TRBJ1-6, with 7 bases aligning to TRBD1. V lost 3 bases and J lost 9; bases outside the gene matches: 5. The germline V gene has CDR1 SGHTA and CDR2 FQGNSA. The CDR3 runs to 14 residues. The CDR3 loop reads CASSFTGVRSPLHF. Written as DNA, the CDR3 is TGTGCCAGCAGCTTTACAGGGGTTCGTTCACCCCTCCACTTT.

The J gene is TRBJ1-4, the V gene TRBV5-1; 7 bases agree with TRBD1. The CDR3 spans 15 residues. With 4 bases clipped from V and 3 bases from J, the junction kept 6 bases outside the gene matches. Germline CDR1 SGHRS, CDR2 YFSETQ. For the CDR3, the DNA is TGCGCCAGCAGCCCGGAGGGGACAGCTAATGAAAAACTGTTTTTT. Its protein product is CASSPEGTANEKLFF. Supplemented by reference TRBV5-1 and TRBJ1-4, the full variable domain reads KAGVTQTPRYLIKTRGQQVTLSCSPISGHRSVSWYQQTPGQGLQFLFEYFSETQRNKGNFPGRFSGRQFSNSRSEMNVSTLELGDSALYLCASSPEGTANEKLFFGSGTQLSVL.

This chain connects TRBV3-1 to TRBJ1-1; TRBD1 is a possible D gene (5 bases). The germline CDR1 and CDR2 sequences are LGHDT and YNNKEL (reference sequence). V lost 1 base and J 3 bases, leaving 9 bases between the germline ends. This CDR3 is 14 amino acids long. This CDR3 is CASSQVSRDTEAFF. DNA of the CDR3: TGTGCCAGCAGCCAAGTAAGCAGGGACACTGAAGCTTTCTTT.

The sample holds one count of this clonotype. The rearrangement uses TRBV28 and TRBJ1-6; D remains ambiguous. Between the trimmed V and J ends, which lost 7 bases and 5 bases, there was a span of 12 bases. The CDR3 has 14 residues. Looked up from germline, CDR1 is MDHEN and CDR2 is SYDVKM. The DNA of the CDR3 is TGTGCCAGCACCCCGGGTGGTAATAATTCACCCCTCCACTTT. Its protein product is CASTPGGNNSPLHF. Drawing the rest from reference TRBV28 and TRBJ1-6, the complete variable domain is DVKVTQSSRYLVKRTGEKVFLECVQDMDHENMFWYRQDPGLGLRLIYFSYDVKMKEKGDIPEGYSVSREKKERFSLILESASTNQTSMYLCASTPGGNNSPLHFGNGTRLTVT.

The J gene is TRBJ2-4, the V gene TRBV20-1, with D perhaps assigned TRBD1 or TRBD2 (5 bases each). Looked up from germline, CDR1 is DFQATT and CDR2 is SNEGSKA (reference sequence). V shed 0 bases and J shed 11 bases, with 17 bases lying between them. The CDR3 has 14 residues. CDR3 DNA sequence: TGCAGTGCTAGAGATTACGGGGCAGGAGACCTTCAGTACTTC. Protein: CSARDYGAGDLQYF.